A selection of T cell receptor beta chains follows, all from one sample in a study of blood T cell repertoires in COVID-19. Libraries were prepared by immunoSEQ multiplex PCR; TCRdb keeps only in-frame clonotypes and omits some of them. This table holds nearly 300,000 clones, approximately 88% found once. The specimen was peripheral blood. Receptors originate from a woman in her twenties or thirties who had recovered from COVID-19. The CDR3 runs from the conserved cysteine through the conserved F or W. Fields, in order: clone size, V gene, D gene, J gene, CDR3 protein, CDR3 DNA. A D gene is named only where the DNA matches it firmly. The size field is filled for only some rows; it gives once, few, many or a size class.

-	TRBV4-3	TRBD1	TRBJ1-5	CASSPDRGNQPQHF	TGCGCCAGCAGCCCAGACAGGGGCAATCAGCCCCAGCATTTT
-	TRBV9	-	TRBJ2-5	CASSLQDSETQYF	TGTGCCAGCAGCTTGCAGGATTCCGAGACCCAGTACTTC
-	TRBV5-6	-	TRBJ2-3	CASSLSTSPDTDTQYF	TGTGCCAGCAGCTTGTCTACTAGCCCTGACACAGATACGCAGTATTTT
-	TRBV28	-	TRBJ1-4	CASSPGTLTNEKLFF	TGTGCCAGCAGCCCTGGGACACTAACTAATGAAAAACTGTTTTTT
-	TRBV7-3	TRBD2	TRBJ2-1	CASSPIAGAYNEQFF	TGTGCCAGCAGCCCAATAGCGGGGGCCTACAATGAGCAGTTCTTC
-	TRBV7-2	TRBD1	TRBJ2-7	CASRYTGTGHYEQYF	TGTGCCAGCAGATATACCGGGACAGGGCACTACGAGCAGTACTTC
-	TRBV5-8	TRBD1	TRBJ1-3	CASSLRDRDLSGNTIYF	TGTGCCAGCTCACTCCGGGACAGGGATCTCTCTGGAAACACCATATATTTT
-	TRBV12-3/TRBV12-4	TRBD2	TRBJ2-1	CASSTSANNEQFF	TGTGCCAGCAGCACTAGCGCGAACAATGAGCAGTTCTTC
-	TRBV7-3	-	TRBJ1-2	CASSLNGEAYGYTF	TGTGCCAGCAGCTTAAACGGGGAGGCCTATGGCTACACCTTC
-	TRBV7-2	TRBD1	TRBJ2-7	CASSLQTGSYEQYF	TGTGCCAGCAGCTTGCAGACAGGGTCCTACGAGCAGTACTTC
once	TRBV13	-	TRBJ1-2	CASSLGGVHYGYTF	TGTGCCAGCAGCTTAGGCGGAGTACACTATGGCTACACCTTC
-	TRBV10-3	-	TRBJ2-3	CAISERGTSTDTQYF	TGTGCCATCAGTGAGCGGGGGACGTCCACAGATACGCAGTATTTT
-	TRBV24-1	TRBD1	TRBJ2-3	CATSEDRARFGTQYF	TGTGCCACCAGTGAGGACAGGGCGAGATTTGGTACGCAGTATTTT
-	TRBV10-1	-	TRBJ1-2	CASPDGYTF	TGCGCCAGTCCGGATGGCTACACCTTC
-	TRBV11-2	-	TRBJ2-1	CASSFPTPSFRDQRNEQFF	TGTGCCAGCAGCTTTCCTACCCCAAGTTTCCGTGATCAGCGCAATGAGCAGTTCTTC
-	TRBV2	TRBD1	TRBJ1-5	CASSGTGVNQPQHF	TGTGCCAGCAGTGGGACAGGAGTCAATCAGCCCCAGCATTTT
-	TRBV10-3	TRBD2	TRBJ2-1	CAISDLEVAGRYEQFF	TGTGCCATCAGTGACCTTGAGGTAGCGGGGAGGTATGAGCAGTTCTTC
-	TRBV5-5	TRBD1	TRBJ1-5	CASSFQGGGNQPQHF	TGTGCCAGCAGCTTTCAGGGGGGCGGCAATCAGCCCCAGCATTTT
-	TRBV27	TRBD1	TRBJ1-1	CASSFAGGNTEAFF	TGTGCCAGCAGTTTCGCAGGGGGGAACACTGAAGCTTTCTTT
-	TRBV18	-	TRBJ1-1	CASSPPAGLNTEAFF	TGTGCCAGCTCACCACCGGCAGGTTTGAACACTGAAGCTTTCTTT
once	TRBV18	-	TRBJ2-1	CASSPGGSSYNEQFF	TGTGCCAGCTCACCTGGGGGGAGCTCCTACAATGAGCAGTTCTTC
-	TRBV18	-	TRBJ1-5	CASSLGRTEANQPQHF	TGTGCCAGCTCATTAGGCCGGACAGAAGCCAATCAGCCCCAGCATTTT
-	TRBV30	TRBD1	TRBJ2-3	CAWSTTGSDTQYF	TGTGCCTGGAGTACGACAGGGTCTGATACGCAGTATTTT
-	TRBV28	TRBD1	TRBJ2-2	CASGLQGDTGELFF	TGTGCCAGCGGCTTACAGGGGGACACCGGGGAGCTGTTTTTT
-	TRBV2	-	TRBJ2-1	CASSRRQVVDYNEQFF	TGTGCCAGCAGCCGACGTCAGGTAGTTGACTACAATGAGCAGTTCTTC
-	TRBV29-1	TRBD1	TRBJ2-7	CSVQGYGTDRYEQYF	TGCAGCGTTCAAGGGTACGGGACAGACCGGTACGAGCAGTACTTC
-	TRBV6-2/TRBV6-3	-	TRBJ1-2	CASSRDTSYGYTF	TGTGCCAGCAGTAGGGACACCAGCTATGGCTACACCTTC
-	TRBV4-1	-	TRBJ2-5	CASSQDWQGRETQYF	TGCGCCAGCAGCCAAGATTGGCAGGGTCGGGAGACCCAGTACTTC
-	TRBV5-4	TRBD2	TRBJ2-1	CASSWVGGDNEQFF	TGTGCCAGCAGCTGGGTCGGGGGGGACAATGAGCAGTTCTTC
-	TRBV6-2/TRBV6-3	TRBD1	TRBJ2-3	CASSDPGGSTDTQYF	TGTGCCAGCAGCGACCCAGGGGGCAGCACAGATACGCAGTATTTT
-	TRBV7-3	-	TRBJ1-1	CASSLRVRTEAFF	TGTGCCAGCAGCTTAAGGGTGAGGACTGAAGCTTTCTTT
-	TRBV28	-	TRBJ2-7	CASSLRAGEQYF	TGTGCCAGCAGCCTCAGGGCGGGAGAGCAGTACTTC
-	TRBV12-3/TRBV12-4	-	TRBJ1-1	CASSSRGYTEAFF	TGTGCCAGCAGTTCAAGGGGGTACACTGAAGCTTTCTTT
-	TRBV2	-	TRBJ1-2	CASSVAGISGYTF	TGTGCCAGCAGTGTTGCAGGGATTAGTGGCTACACCTTC
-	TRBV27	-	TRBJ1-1	CASGLGGDAFF	TGTGCCAGCGGACTCGGGGGTGATGCTTTCTTT
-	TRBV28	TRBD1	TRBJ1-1	CASYRDRVNPEAFF	TGTGCCAGTTACCGGGACAGGGTTAATCCTGAAGCTTTCTTT
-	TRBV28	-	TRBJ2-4	CASSKNTGVGIQYF	TGTGCCAGCAGTAAAAACACGGGGGTCGGCATTCAGTACTTC
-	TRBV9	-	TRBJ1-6	CASSVGQGGSPLHF	TGTGCCAGCAGCGTAGGCCAGGGAGGTTCTCCCCTCCACTTT
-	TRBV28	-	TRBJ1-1	CASSSPGGTEAFF	TGTGCCAGCAGTTCTCCGGGGGGCACTGAAGCTTTCTTT
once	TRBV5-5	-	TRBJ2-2	CASSSLGERGTGELFF	TGTGCCAGCAGCTCCCTCGGGGAGAGGGGGACCGGGGAGCTGTTTTTT
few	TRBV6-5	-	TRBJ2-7	CASSYGAFTYEQYF	TGTGCCAGCAGTTACGGGGCCTTTACCTACGAGCAGTACTTC
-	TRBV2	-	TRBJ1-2	CASSERGDGPGYTF	TGTGCCAGCAGTGAAAGGGGCGATGGGCCTGGCTACACCTTC
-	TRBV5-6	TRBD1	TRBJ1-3	CASRKTGVSGNTIYF	TGTGCCAGCAGGAAAACAGGGGTCTCTGGAAACACCATATATTTT
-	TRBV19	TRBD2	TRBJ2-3	CASSIIGPSGGTDTQYF	TGTGCCAGTAGTATAATAGGGCCTAGCGGGGGCACAGATACGCAGTATTTT
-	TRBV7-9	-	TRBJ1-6	CASRRDHRDIGSPLHF	TGTGCCAGCAGAAGGGATCACAGGGATATTGGGTCACCCCTCCACTTT
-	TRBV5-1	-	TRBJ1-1	CASSSTELQGWGTEAFF	TGCGCCAGCAGCTCGACTGAATTACAGGGTTGGGGCACTGAAGCTTTCTTT
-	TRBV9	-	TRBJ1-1	CASSVGKGLPETEAFF	TGTGCCAGCAGCGTAGGGAAGGGACTCCCGGAAACTGAAGCTTTCTTT
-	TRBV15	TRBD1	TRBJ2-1	CATSLGDGDSNEQFF	TGTGCCACCAGCCTAGGTGACGGGGACAGCAATGAGCAGTTCTTC
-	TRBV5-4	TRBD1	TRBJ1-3	CASSLGRGASGNTIYF	TGTGCCAGCAGCTTGGGCAGGGGGGCCTCTGGAAACACCATATATTTT
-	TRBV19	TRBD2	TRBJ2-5	CASSIVGTSGGTQETQYF	TGTGCCAGTAGTATAGTCGGGACTAGCGGGGGAACCCAAGAGACCCAGTACTTC
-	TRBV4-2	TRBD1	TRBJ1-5	CASSQARTGHQPQHF	TGTGCCAGCAGCCAAGCCCGGACAGGGCATCAGCCCCAGCATTTT
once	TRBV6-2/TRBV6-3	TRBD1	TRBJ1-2	CASSYVRTGGGYGYTF	TGTGCCAGCAGTTACGTGAGGACAGGGGGAGGCTATGGCTACACCTTC
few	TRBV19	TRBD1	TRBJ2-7	CASSPPGTAFYEQYF	TGTGCCAGTAGTCCCCCCGGGACAGCTTTCTACGAGCAGTACTTC
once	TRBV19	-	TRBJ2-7	CASRPSGNSYEQYF	TGTGCCAGTAGGCCGTCGGGGAACTCCTACGAGCAGTACTTC